The 28 T cell receptor beta chains below all came from one sample that was sequenced in a study of T-cell reconstitution after alpha-beta-depleted transplantation in children. Unique molecular identifiers were incorporated when the TCRbeta library was constructed. TCRdb redid the calling of the PCR reads with MiXCR, one entry per CDR3 protein. The table shows about 92,000 distinct CDR3 sequences, with 9% to 15% occurring only once. Sequenced here: PBMCs from the stem cell graft donor, sampled from the stem cell graft. The source of these receptors is a human donor who donated a stem cell graft to a child with inherited bone marrow failure.

This clonotype was observed many times. This chain uses TRBV5-1 with TRBJ1-2, with D possibly being TRBD1 (5 bases). V gave up 1 base and J gave up 8 bases, with 9 bases separating them. This CDR3 region has 12 residues. Germline values: CDR1 SGHRS, CDR2 YFSETQ. The CDR3 nucleotides are TGCGCCAGCAGCTTGTCAGGGACCGGCTACACCTTC. Protein sequence: CASSLSGTGYTF.

This clonotype was counted at least ten times. The chain couples TRBV20-1 to TRBJ1-1; D remains ambiguous. V lost 5 bases and J 5 bases, leaving 12 bases between the germline ends. The CDR3 length is 12 residues. CDR1 DFQATT and CDR2 SNEGSKA come from the germline V gene (reference sequence). The CDR3 DNA sequence: TGCAGTGCTCTAGGAGGGAGGACTGAAGCTTTCTTT. It encodes CSALGGRTEAFF.

In this sample, this clonotype turned up many times. The chain uses TRBV29-1 and TRBJ2-7; D is possibly TRBD2 (6 bases). The CDR3 extends over 16 amino acids. From germline, CDR1 is SQVTM and CDR2 ANQGSEA. Trimming pared 4 bases from V and 4 bases from J, leaving 23 bases between. The CDR3 region is CSVVGRRTGEPYEQYF. The CDR3 nucleotides read TGCAGCGTTGTTGGGAGGCGAACAGGTGAACCGTACGAGCAGTACTTC.

This clonotype was counted at least ten times. A much larger clone lies one base from this, so it may be a read error. The chain is built from TRBV7-2 and TRBJ2-1; 8 bases line up with TRBD2. Germline assignment: CDR1 SGHTA and CDR2 FQGNSA. This CDR3 is built from 15 residues. CDR3 coding DNA: TGTGCCAGCAGCTTAGGACTAGCGTCGGGCAATGAGCATTTCTTC. Translating gives CASSLGLASGNEHFF.

This clonotype was observed at least ten times. The chain uses TRBV12-3 or TRBV12-4 and TRBJ2-1; TRBD2 aligns across 8 bases. The length of the CDR3 is 16 residues. The ends lost 3 bases at V and 4 bases at J; junction bases unmatched: 8. The CDR3 region is CASSFLGGAGYNEQFF. DNA of the CDR3: TGTGCCAGCAGTTTCCTCGGGGGGGCGGGTTACAATGAGCAGTTCTTC.

V gene TRBV9 combines with J gene TRBJ1-2; TRBD1 is a possible D gene (6 bases). Germline-derived CDR1 and CDR2 are SGDLS and YYNGEE. Trimming pared 1 base from V and 4 bases from J, leaving 14 bases between. The CDR3 consists of 15 residues. Here the CDR3 reads CASSVLSAQGYGYTF. CDR3 sequence (DNA): TGTGCCAGCAGCGTACTCTCAGCACAGGGCTATGGCTACACCTTC.

This clonotype occurred many times. The chain couples TRBV5-1 to TRBJ2-7; 8 bases are shared with TRBD1. The junction had 6 bases not matched to a gene; V was cut back by 0 bases and J by 4 bases. Looked up from germline, CDR1 is SGHRS and CDR2 is YFSETQ. There are 15 residues in the CDR3. This CDR3 is CASSLGTGSGYEQYF. The CDR3 bases are TGCGCCAGCAGCTTGGGGACAGGGTCTGGTTACGAGCAGTACTTC.

This clonotype was detected only a few times. The genes are TRBV9 and TRBJ2-6; D tentatively reads TRBD1 or TRBD2 (5 bases each). V was clipped by 4 bases and J by 0 bases, with 14 bases between them. The CDR3 spans 17 residues. Per germline, CDR1 SGDLS and CDR2 YYNGEE. In DNA, the CDR3 is TGTGCCAGCAGCCCTTGGGGACCGACCTCTGGGGCCAACGTCCTGACTTTC. This sequence encodes CASSPWGPTSGANVLTF.

This clonotype showed up many times. The J gene is TRBJ2-7, the V gene TRBV3-1; D may match TRBD1 or TRBD2 (5 bases each). The germline V gene encodes CDR1 LGHDT and CDR2 YNNKEL (reference sequence). The CDR3 is made up of 13 amino acids. V lost 0 bases and J 7 bases, leaving 10 bases between the germline ends. In nucleotides, the CDR3 is TGTGCCAGCAGCCAAGAGGGGGTCGCGGAGCAGTACTTC. It codes for CASSQEGVAEQYF.

This clonotype was seen at least ten times. This sequence joins TRBV5-1 and TRBJ2-2; 8 bases align to TRBD1. The CDR3 has 16 residues. The V segment lost 0 bases and the J segment 3 bases; nucleotides outside the gene matches: 4. CDR1 SGHRS and CDR2 YFSETQ come from the germline V gene. The CDR3 sequence is CASSLAGQGHTGELFF. Written as DNA, the CDR3 is TGCGCCAGCAGCTTGGCCGGACAGGGTCACACCGGGGAGCTGTTTTTT.

The table lists this clonotype with many counts. The chain recombines TRBV12-3 or TRBV12-4 with TRBJ1-3; D gene ambiguous. Trimming removed 6 bases at V and 5 bases at J, with 8 bases between. The CDR3 extends over 12 amino acids. DNA of the CDR3: TGTGCCAGCAGGCAAATCAGAAACACCATATATTTT. Amino acid sequence: CASRQIRNTIYF.

This clonotype showed up many times. The chain employs TRBV7-2 and TRBJ2-5; D uncertain. Germline values: CDR1 SGHTA, CDR2 FQGNSA. Trimming left V 1 base short and J 5 bases short, with 8 bases between. The CDR3 is 13 amino acids. The CDR3 bases are TGTGCCAGCAGCTTAGAGAAGGAGGAGACCCAGTACTTC. Its protein is CASSLEKEETQYF.

A few counts support this clonotype. V is TRBV5-1 and J is TRBJ2-3, with 8 bases aligning to TRBD1. V trimming: 9 bases; J trimming: 2 bases; junction bases outside the gene matches: 5. Germline CDR1 reads SGHRS; CDR2 reads YFSETQ. The CDR3 spans 13 residues. The CDR3 coding sequence is TGCGCCACCCGGACAGGGTTCACAGATACGCAGTATTTT. Residues: CATRTGFTDTQYF.

This clonotype was seen ten or more times. The chain uses TRBV27 and TRBJ1-1, with a possible D match to TRBD1 (5 bases). There are 15 residues in the CDR3. V lost 2 bases and J 4 bases, leaving 14 bases between the germline ends. Germline CDR1 reads MNHEY; CDR2 reads SMNVEV (reference sequence). The CDR3 here is CASSLLSGRGTEAFF. Written as DNA, the CDR3 is TGTGCCAGCAGTTTACTGTCGGGGAGGGGCACTGAAGCTTTCTTT.

This clonotype has at least ten counts. V and J are TRBV7-2 and TRBJ2-3; D is ambiguous. Per germline, CDR1 SGHTA and CDR2 FQGNSA. CDR3 size: 14 residues. V lost 5 bases, J lost 2 bases, and 11 bases lay in between. This chain's CDR3 is CASSLLRATDTQYF. In nucleotides, the CDR3 is TGTGCCAGCAGCCTCCTTCGGGCCACAGATACGCAGTATTTT.

Many counts were recorded for this clonotype. At one of its ends the junction is not consistent with the germline gene, which may arise from a read error. CDR3 sequence: CASSLGSTDTQYF. CDR3 DNA: TGTGCCAGCAGCTTGGGGAGCACAGATACGCAGTATTTT. The gene calls are TRBV5-1 and TRBJ2-3; unclear D gene. Germline V gene lookup returns CDR1 SGHRS and CDR2 YFSETQ. The CDR3 is made up of 13 amino acids.

Ten or more counts support this clonotype. The chain links TRBV2 to TRBJ1-1; D is unclear. The CDR3 length is 10 residues. Germline V gene data show CDR1 as SNHLY and CDR2 as FYNNEI. Trimming took 6 bases from V and 11 from J, leaving 10 bases between them. This CDR3 is CASSNEAAFF. As DNA, the CDR3 is TGTGCCAGCAGCAACGAAGCGGCTTTCTTT.

This clonotype was recorded a few times. The chain joins TRBV18 to TRBJ2-1; D is uncertain. CDR3 length: 13 residues. Trimming stripped 0 bases from V and 8 bases from J, with 8 bases between. Germline-derived CDR1 and CDR2 are KGHSH and LQKENI. The CDR3 DNA is TGTGCCAGCTCACCACCAGGGTCAGATGAGCAGTTCTTC. It yields the protein CASSPPGSDEQFF.

This clonotype was counted at least ten times. The rearrangement links TRBV25-1 to TRBJ2-1, with TRBD2 matching 10 bases. CDR1 MGHDK and CDR2 SYGVNS come from the germline V gene. J gave up 6 bases and V 4 bases, and 9 bases lay outside the gene matches. CDR3 length equals 16 residues. The CDR3 sequence: CASSGRAGGPTNEQFF. CDR3 nucleotides: TGTGCCAGCAGTGGAAGAGCGGGAGGGCCTACCAATGAGCAGTTCTTC.

The table lists this clonotype with many counts. The chain combines TRBV7-2 with TRBJ1-6; D gene unclear. The CDR3 has 12 residues. Germline CDR1 reads SGHTA; CDR2 reads FQGNSA. Trimming left V 3 bases short and J 7 bases short, with 4 bases between. CDR3 DNA sequence: TGTGCCAGCAGCTTGCGCAATTCACCCCTCCACTTT. It yields the protein CASSLRNSPLHF. The variable domain in full, with the rest retrieved from reference TRBV7-2 and TRBJ1-6, is GAGVSQSPSNKVTEKGKDVELRCDPISGHTALYWYRQSLGQGLEFLIYFQGNSAPDKSGLPSDRFSAERTGGSVSTLTIQRTQQEDSAVYLCASSLRNSPLHFGNGTRLTVT.

In this sample, this clonotype turned up many times. The V call is TRBV29-1, the J call TRBJ2-5; D may be TRBD1 (6 bases). Germline V gene data show CDR1 as SQVTM and CDR2 as ANQGSEA. V lost 7 bases to trimming and J lost 2 bases, with 20 bases between them. The CDR3 contains 15 residues. The CDR3 spells CSASQSRGKQETQYF. The DNA for the CDR3 is TGCAGCGCCAGTCAGTCAAGGGGGAAACAAGAGACCCAGTACTTC. The full variable domain, in which reference TRBV29-1 and TRBJ2-5 provide the parts outside the CDR3, is SAVISQKPSRDICQRGTSLTIQCQVDSQVTMMFWYRQQPGQSLTLIATANQGSEATYESGFVIDKFPISRPNLTFSTLTVSNMSPEDSSIYLCSASQSRGKQETQYFGPGTRLLVL.

This clonotype was detected many times. The chain uses TRBV15 and TRBJ1-5, with D tentatively TRBD1 (6 bases). Per the germline V gene, CDR1 is LNHNV and CDR2 is YYDKDF (reference sequence). The CDR3 runs to 17 residues. Trimming took 3 bases from V and 5 from J, leaving 20 bases between them. Here the CDR3 reads CATSSRSGGAVDQPQHF. CDR3 nucleotides: TGTGCCACCAGCAGTCGCTCCGGGGGGGCTGTGGATCAGCCCCAGCATTTT.

This clonotype was recorded many times. The V gene is TRBV7-2, the J gene TRBJ2-5; D not resolved. Germline CDR1 is SGHTA and CDR2 is FQGNSA. V dropped 5 bases and J dropped 1 base, with 5 bases sitting between them. The CDR3 has 12 residues. The CDR3, as DNA: TGTGCCAGCAGCCCTCCCCAAGAGACCCAGTACTTC. It codes for CASSPPQETQYF.

The rearrangement links TRBV30 to TRBJ2-2, with a tentative D call TRBD1 (5 bases). Trimming stripped 1 base from V and 5 bases from J, with 8 bases between. The CDR3 runs 13 residues. In germline, CDR1 is GTSNPN, CDR2 SVGIG (reference sequence). The CDR3 sequence: CAWSAGHTGELFF. The DNA for the CDR3 is TGTGCCTGGAGTGCTGGACATACCGGGGAGCTGTTTTTT.

For this clonotype: A much bigger clone sits one base away, suggesting this may be a read error. The V gene is TRBV27, the J gene TRBJ1-5; D remains ambiguous. The CDR3 runs to 16 residues. V lost 7 bases to trimming and J lost 5 bases, with 21 bases between them. Germline CDR1 reads MNHEY; CDR2 reads SMNVEV (reference sequence). CDR3 nucleotide sequence: TGTGCCAGCACCCCTAGGTGGGCAGTGGCCGATCAGCCCCAGCATTTT. Protein: CASTPRWAVADQPQHF.

This clonotype was found many times. The J gene is TRBJ1-5, the V gene TRBV5-1, with a possible D match to TRBD1 (5 bases). CDR3 length equals 14 residues. Germline V gene data show CDR1 as SGHRS and CDR2 as YFSETQ. Deletions cut 0 bases from V and 7 bases from J, with 11 bases between. The CDR3 nucleotides are TGCGCCAGCAGCTTGGTGGGGGGAGGACAGCCCCAGCATTTT. This encodes CASSLVGGGQPQHF.

DNA for the CDR3: TGTGCCAGCAGCAATCCCGGGACAGGCTACGAGCAGTACTTC. Its protein is CASSNPGTGYEQYF. The rearrangement links TRBV5-5 to TRBJ2-7; 8 bases align to TRBD1. Trimming took 4 bases from V and 3 from J; bases not matched to a gene: 6. Per germline, CDR1 SGHKS and CDR2 YYEKEE (reference sequence). There are 14 residues in the CDR3.

This clonotype was seen at least ten times. The V and J genes are TRBV20-1 and TRBJ1-2; 8 bases match TRBD1. CDR3 size: 15 residues. Germline trimming cut 3 bases from V and 4 bases from J; bases unmatched to any gene: 10. Per the germline V gene, CDR1 is DFQATT and CDR2 is SNEGSKA (reference sequence). DNA of the CDR3: TGCAGTGCTAGCCCGGACAGGGTAACTATCTATGGCTACACCTTC. This gives the protein CSASPDRVTIYGYTF.